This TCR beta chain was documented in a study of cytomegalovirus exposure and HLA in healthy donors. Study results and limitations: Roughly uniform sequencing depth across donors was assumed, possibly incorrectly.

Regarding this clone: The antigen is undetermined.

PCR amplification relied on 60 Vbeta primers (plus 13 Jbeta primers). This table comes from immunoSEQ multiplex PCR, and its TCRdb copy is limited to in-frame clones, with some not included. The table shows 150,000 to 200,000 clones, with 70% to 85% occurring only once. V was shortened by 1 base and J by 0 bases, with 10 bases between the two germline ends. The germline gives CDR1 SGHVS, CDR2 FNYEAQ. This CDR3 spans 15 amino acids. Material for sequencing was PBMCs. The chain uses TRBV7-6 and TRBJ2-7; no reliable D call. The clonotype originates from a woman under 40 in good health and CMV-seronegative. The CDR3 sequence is CASSLEQVSSYEQYF. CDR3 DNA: TGTGCCAGCAGCTTAGAGCAGGTCAGCTCCTACGAGCAGTACTTC.